What follows is one T cell receptor (beta chain) and its context. This sample stems from a study of blood T cell repertoires in COVID-19. Study background: The cDNA or gDNA used as material had been derived from T cells, B-cell-depleted T cells, or PBMCs.

The CDR3 has 13 residues. V was clipped by 6 bases and J by 6 bases, with 14 bases between them. Using immunoSEQ multiplex PCR, the repertoire was profiled, and TCRdb retains in-frame clones only, with some absent. This sample yields 250,000 to 300,000 clones, of which 81% are seen a single time; under 3% belongs to the top ten. The clonotype comes from an older woman with active or convalescent COVID-19. V is TRBV12-3 or TRBV12-4 and J is TRBJ1-1, with D possibly being TRBD1 (6 bases). Sequenced sample: peripheral blood. CDR3 sequence reads: CASSHDSGAEAFF. The CDR3, as DNA: TGTGCCAGCAGCCATGATTCAGGGGCTGAAGCTTTCTTT.